Listed below are T cell receptor beta chains from one sample, sequenced in a study of blood T cells in healthy people across ages. TCRdb re-analysed the 5' RACE reads in MiXCR, keeping a single row per CDR3 protein. The repertoire holds 350,000 to 450,000 distinct CDR3 sequences, with about 49% as singletons. The sample comprised blood. Source of these receptors: a man between 60 and 75 years old in good health. Each CDR3 is given with its conserved first and last residue. D genes are given only for firm matches. Clone size is shown for a subset of rows, as once, few, many or a class of expanded clone.

CDR3nt: TGTGCCAGCAGTTATAGGGCGGAGACCCAGTACTTC
CDR3aa: CASSYRAETQYF
len: 12
v_gene: TRBV12-3/TRBV12-4
abundance: few
j_gene: TRBJ2-5
d_gene: .

CDR3nt: TGTGCCAGCAGCCCCTGGGGGAGGGGATCCCAAGAGACCCAGTACTTC
CDR3aa: CASSPWGRGSQETQYF
len: 16
v_gene: TRBV7-9
abundance: .
j_gene: TRBJ2-5
d_gene: TRBD2

CDR3nt: TGCAGTGCTGGCGACGACAGCTCCCACGAGCAGTACTTC
CDR3aa: CSAGDDSSHEQYF
len: 13
v_gene: TRBV20-1
abundance: .
j_gene: TRBJ2-7
d_gene: .

CDR3nt: TGTGCCAGCAGAGCCGGGAGATCGAACACTGAAGCTTTCTTT
CDR3aa: CASRAGRSNTEAFF
len: 14
v_gene: TRBV7-8
abundance: few
j_gene: TRBJ1-1
d_gene: .

CDR3nt: TGTGCCAGCACCGAGAGCACAGATACGCAGTATTTT
CDR3aa: CASTESTDTQYF
len: 12
v_gene: TRBV7-2
abundance: .
j_gene: TRBJ2-3
d_gene: .

CDR3nt: TGTGCCAGCAGCCACCCGACTAGCCCCCCCTCGGAGCAGTACTTC
CDR3aa: CASSHPTSPPSEQYF
len: 15
v_gene: TRBV4-2
abundance: few
j_gene: TRBJ2-7
d_gene: TRBD2

CDR3nt: TGTGCCAGCAGCTTATCCCCAGATACGCAGTATTTT
CDR3aa: CASSLSPDTQYF
len: 12
v_gene: TRBV25-1
abundance: .
j_gene: TRBJ2-3
d_gene: .

CDR3nt: TGTGCCAGCAGCCGCCGCCACGACGGCGGATGGAGCTACGAGCAGTACTTC
CDR3aa: CASSRRHDGGWSYEQYF
len: 17
v_gene: TRBV4-2
abundance: .
j_gene: TRBJ2-7
d_gene: .

CDR3nt: TGCAGCGTTCACCCTAACAGGGTAGCCAATAAGCAGTTCTTC
CDR3aa: CSVHPNRVANKQFF
len: 14
v_gene: TRBV29-1
abundance: .
j_gene: TRBJ2-1
d_gene: .

CDR3nt: TGTGCCAGCAGCCTCCTTAGCACGACAGGGGGTAGGGGCTACACCTTC
CDR3aa: CASSLLSTTGGRGYTF
len: 16
v_gene: TRBV7-2
abundance: few
j_gene: TRBJ1-2
d_gene: TRBD1

CDR3nt: TGTGCCACCAGTGATTCTGCCTACCGTAGGCAGTATTTT
CDR3aa: CATSDSAYRRQYF
len: 13
v_gene: TRBV24-1
abundance: .
j_gene: TRBJ2-3
d_gene: .

CDR3nt: TGTGCCAGCAGAGACGGAGGACCGGGACGGCAAGATGGCTACACCTTC
CDR3aa: CASRDGGPGRQDGYTF
len: 16
v_gene: TRBV7-2
abundance: .
j_gene: TRBJ1-2
d_gene: .

CDR3nt: TGTGCCAGCAGTTACATGGGGACCCAGTACTTC
CDR3aa: CASSYMGTQYF
len: 11
v_gene: TRBV6-2/TRBV6-3
abundance: .
j_gene: TRBJ2-5
d_gene: .

CDR3nt: TGCAGTGCTAGCCCAGAAGGGTTTCGTGGCTACACCTTC
CDR3aa: CSASPEGFRGYTF
len: 13
v_gene: TRBV20-1
abundance: .
j_gene: TRBJ1-2
d_gene: .

CDR3nt: TGTGCCAGCAGTTATGGGCAGGGGGGAAACCGGGGAGAGACCCAGTACTTC
CDR3aa: CASSYGQGGNRGETQYF
len: 17
v_gene: TRBV6-6
abundance: .
j_gene: TRBJ2-5
d_gene: .

CDR3nt: TGTGCCATCAGGGACAGGGGGACAGAGACCCAGTACTTC
CDR3aa: CAIRDRGTETQYF
len: 13
v_gene: TRBV10-3
abundance: .
j_gene: TRBJ2-5
d_gene: TRBD1

CDR3nt: TGTGCCAGCAGCCCAGACAGACTGAAGCCTTGGGAGCAGTACTTC
CDR3aa: CASSPDRLKPWEQYF
len: 15
v_gene: TRBV27
abundance: .
j_gene: TRBJ2-5
d_gene: .

CDR3nt: TGTGCCAGCACCACGGACTTCCCCTACAATGAGCAGTTCTTC
CDR3aa: CASTTDFPYNEQFF
len: 14
v_gene: TRBV6-2/TRBV6-3
abundance: .
j_gene: TRBJ2-1
d_gene: .

CDR3nt: TGTGCCAGCAGCCGATTCCTCAGCGACAATGAGCAGTTCTTC
CDR3aa: CASSRFLSDNEQFF
len: 14
v_gene: TRBV7-6
abundance: once
j_gene: TRBJ2-1
d_gene: .

CDR3nt: TGCACCAGCAGCCAGGCCGAGGGTGTGGGAGATACGCAGTATTTT
CDR3aa: CTSSQAEGVGDTQYF
len: 15
v_gene: TRBV4-1
abundance: .
j_gene: TRBJ2-3
d_gene: .

CDR3nt: TGTGCCAGCAGACAAGGACAGGGGGCGATCTCCTACGAGCAGTACTTC
CDR3aa: CASRQGQGAISYEQYF
len: 16
v_gene: TRBV12-3/TRBV12-4
abundance: .
j_gene: TRBJ2-7
d_gene: TRBD1

CDR3nt: TGTGCCAGCAGCTCTGAGACAGGGCCCTACAATGAGCAGTACTTC
CDR3aa: CASSSETGPYNEQYF
len: 15
v_gene: TRBV7-9
abundance: .
j_gene: TRBJ2-5
d_gene: TRBD1

CDR3nt: TGTGCCAGCAGTTCAGGGGAGGGGGAGACCCAGTACTTC
CDR3aa: CASSSGEGETQYF
len: 13
v_gene: TRBV7-2
abundance: few
j_gene: TRBJ2-5
d_gene: .

CDR3nt: TGTGCCAGCAGCCACATGATCAACAATGAGCAGTTCTTC
CDR3aa: CASSHMINNEQFF
len: 13
v_gene: TRBV4-2
abundance: few
j_gene: TRBJ2-1
d_gene: .

CDR3nt: TGCGCCAGCAGCCACGGGACTAGCGGTGTTGGAGATACGCAGTATTTT
CDR3aa: CASSHGTSGVGDTQYF
len: 16
v_gene: TRBV4-1
abundance: many
j_gene: TRBJ2-3
d_gene: TRBD2

CDR3nt: TGTGCCAGCAGCTCTAACGGGGCCAACGTCCTGACTTTC
CDR3aa: CASSSNGANVLTF
len: 13
v_gene: TRBV7-2
abundance: .
j_gene: TRBJ2-6
d_gene: .

CDR3nt: TGTGCCAGCAGTGAAGCTTCCGGGGTCTACGAGCAGTACTTC
CDR3aa: CASSEASGVYEQYF
len: 14
v_gene: TRBV6-1
abundance: .
j_gene: TRBJ2-7
d_gene: .

CDR3nt: TGTGCCAGCAGCTCTTCGACGCTAGCGGCCCCCTGCAATGAGCAGTTCTTC
CDR3aa: CASSSSTLAAPCNEQFF
len: 17
v_gene: TRBV7-8
abundance: once
j_gene: TRBJ2-1
d_gene: TRBD2

CDR3nt: TGTGCCAGCAGCTTCAAAGCGGGGGGGAACAATGAGCAGTACTTC
CDR3aa: CASSFKAGGNNEQYF
len: 15
v_gene: TRBV7-3
abundance: .
j_gene: TRBJ2-7
d_gene: TRBD2

CDR3nt: TGTGCCAGCAGCCTCGCGACTAGCGCATACGAGCAGTACTTC
CDR3aa: CASSLATSAYEQYF
len: 14
v_gene: TRBV11-2
abundance: .
j_gene: TRBJ2-7
d_gene: TRBD2

CDR3nt: TGTGCCAGCAGTTCGGACAGGGGGGGCGAGCAGTACTTC
CDR3aa: CASSSDRGGEQYF
len: 13
v_gene: TRBV6-5
abundance: .
j_gene: TRBJ2-7
d_gene: TRBD1

CDR3nt: TGTGCCAGCAGCTTAGGGGGGGAGGGGTCCTACAATGAGCAGTTCTTC
CDR3aa: CASSLGGEGSYNEQFF
len: 16
v_gene: TRBV7-2
abundance: few
j_gene: TRBJ2-1
d_gene: TRBD2

CDR3nt: TGTGCCAGCAGCTTCTTCGATACCTACGAGCAGTACTTC
CDR3aa: CASSFFDTYEQYF
len: 13
v_gene: TRBV11-2
abundance: .
j_gene: TRBJ2-7
d_gene: .

CDR3nt: TGTGCCAGCAGCCAAGAACAGGGGAACACCGGGGAGCTGTTTTTT
CDR3aa: CASSQEQGNTGELFF
len: 15
v_gene: TRBV4-2
abundance: once
j_gene: TRBJ2-2
d_gene: .

CDR3nt: TGTGCCAGCATTTTAGCGGGGCCGGTATACAATGAGCAGTTCTTC
CDR3aa: CASILAGPVYNEQFF
len: 15
v_gene: TRBV5-4
abundance: .
j_gene: TRBJ2-1
d_gene: TRBD2

CDR3nt: TGTGCCAGCCCCGGGACTAGCGCCGACACCGGGGAGCTGTTTTTT
CDR3aa: CASPGTSADTGELFF
len: 15
v_gene: TRBV12-3/TRBV12-4
abundance: .
j_gene: TRBJ2-2
d_gene: TRBD2

CDR3nt: TGTGCCACCAGGGACAGGGTTACCTACGAGCAGTACTTC
CDR3aa: CATRDRVTYEQYF
len: 13
v_gene: TRBV24-1
abundance: .
j_gene: TRBJ2-7
d_gene: TRBD1

CDR3nt: TGCAGTGCTCCCGGGGGCGGGAGCAGGTACAATGAGCAGTTCTTC
CDR3aa: CSAPGGGSRYNEQFF
len: 15
v_gene: TRBV20-1
abundance: many
j_gene: TRBJ2-1
d_gene: .

CDR3nt: TGTGCCAGCAGCGTCCGACAGGGGTTGGGTGAGCAGTTCTTC
CDR3aa: CASSVRQGLGEQFF
len: 14
v_gene: TRBV9
abundance: .
j_gene: TRBJ2-1
d_gene: TRBD1

CDR3nt: TGTGCCAGCAGCCATCCGACAGGGACGGCAGATACGCAGTATTTT
CDR3aa: CASSHPTGTADTQYF
len: 15
v_gene: TRBV7-2
abundance: many
j_gene: TRBJ2-3
d_gene: TRBD1